Below are 29 T cell receptor beta chains sequenced from a single sample in a study of blood T cells in healthy people across ages. Primers used in a second PCR of about 7 to 12 cycles were a sample-barcoded 5' primer and a J-beta primer mix. TCRdb reprocessed the 5' RACE reads with MiXCR, giving one entry per CDR3 protein. The top ten clones hold 5.5% to 8% of a sample with over 1,200,000 distinct CDR3 sequences, roughly 60% of them seen once. Sequencing used blood. The receptors were sampled from a man younger than 35 in good health.

The V and J genes are TRBV19 and TRBJ1-2, with D perhaps matching TRBD1 (5 bases). The CDR3 extends over 13 amino acids. Germline V gene data show CDR1 as LNHDA and CDR2 as SQIVND (reference sequence). V was trimmed by 7 bases and J by 4 bases, leaving 13 bases between them. The CDR3 here is CASIGGPSYGYTF. The CDR3 DNA follows: TGTGCCAGTATTGGGGGACCGAGCTATGGCTACACCTTC.

The chain uses TRBV3-1 and TRBJ1-5; no clear D. The CDR3 covers 14 residues. The V and J ends lost 1 base and 3 bases respectively, with 7 bases between them. In germline, CDR1 is LGHDT, CDR2 YNNKEL (reference sequence). For the CDR3, the DNA is TGTGCCAGCAGCCAAGGACGGCTCAATCAGCCCCAGCATTTT. Protein product: CASSQGRLNQPQHF.

This clonotype was observed a few times. This chain connects TRBV4-1 to TRBJ2-5, with D perhaps assigned TRBD1 or TRBD2 (5 bases each). Looked up from germline, CDR1 is MGHRA and CDR2 is YSYEKL. Trimming stripped 2 bases from V and 2 bases from J, with 9 bases between. The CDR3 length is 14 residues. The CDR3 reads CASSQPGAQETQYF. The CDR3 nucleotides are TGCGCCAGCAGCCAACCCGGGGCTCAAGAGACCCAGTACTTC.

V is TRBV5-1 and J is TRBJ2-5, with 7 bases fitting TRBD1. The J call is uncertain, as TRBJ2-7 better fits the DNA end. Germline CDR1 and CDR2: SGHRS and YFSETQ. The CDR3 has 16 amino acids. In DNA, the CDR3 is TGCGCCAGCACTGGGGGTGGGGACAGACGAAGCTACGAGCAGTACTTC. It specifies CASTGGGDRRSYEQYF.

V gene TRBV3-1 combines with J gene TRBJ1-2, with D uncertain. Germline loops: CDR1 LGHDT, CDR2 YNNKEL (reference sequence). This CDR3 contains 13 residues. V lost 1 base and J lost 3, with 6 bases in between. CDR3 in amino acids: CASSQGEYYGYTF. CDR3 coding DNA: TGTGCCAGCAGCCAAGGAGAGTACTATGGCTACACCTTC. Together with reference TRBV3-1 and TRBJ1-2, the CDR3 gives the full variable domain: DTAVSQTPKYLVTQMGNDKSIKCEQNLGHDTMYWYKQDSKKFLKIMFSYNNKELIINETVPNRFSPKSPDKAHLNLHINSLELGDSAVYFCASSQGEYYGYTFGSGTRLTVV.

The J gene is TRBJ2-5, the V gene TRBV18, with TRBD1 as a possible D gene (5 bases). The assigned J gene may be wrong: the sequence end matches TRBJ2-7 better. Germline CDR1 and CDR2: KGHSH and LQKENI. The CDR3 is 13 residues long. In DNA, the CDR3 is TGTGCCAGCTCACCACAGGGGATCAACGAGCAGTACTTC. Amino acid sequence: CASSPQGINEQYF.

This chain joins TRBV20-1 and TRBJ1-5; D is uncertain. This CDR3 comprises 18 residues. Germline CDR1 and CDR2: DFQATT and SNEGSKA (reference sequence). Between the trimmed V and J ends, which lost 2 bases and 5 bases, there was a span of 25 bases. As DNA, the CDR3 is TGCAGTGCTAGATTGAACCAGGTATATGGGAGGCGGGATCAGCCCCAGCATTTT. Translation: CSARLNQVYGRRDQPQHF.

V usage is TRBV4-3 and J usage is TRBJ2-3, with 9 bases lining up with TRBD1. The trim removed 0 bases at V and 3 bases at J, leaving 7 bases unmatched. CDR3 length: 17 residues. Germline assignment: CDR1 LGHNA and CDR2 YSLEER. As DNA, the CDR3 is TGCGCCAGCAGCCAAGACTGGACAGGGGATGGGACAGATACGCAGTATTTT. Translated, it gives CASSQDWTGDGTDTQYF.

This clonotype appeared once. At one of its ends the junction is not consistent with the germline gene, which may arise from a read error. The rearrangement links TRBV12-3 or TRBV12-4 to TRBJ2-1, with 11 positions matching TRBD2. The length of the CDR3 is 22 residues. The DNA for the CDR3 is TGTGCCAGCAGTTTGGTCGTTTACGGGACTAGCGGCAAAGAGGGTCCCTACAATGAGCGGTTCTTC. Translating gives CASSLVVYGTSGKEGPYNERFF.

V and J are TRBV20-1 and TRBJ1-1; TRBD1 matches at 7 bases. Germline V gene lookup returns CDR1 DFQATT and CDR2 SNEGSKA (reference sequence). CDR3 size: 15 residues. V gave up 0 bases and J gave up 5 bases; unmatched junction bases: 9. The chain's CDR3 is CSARDPGQGGTEAFF. CDR3 nucleotide sequence: TGCAGTGCTAGAGATCCGGGGCAGGGGGGGACTGAAGCTTTCTTT.

This clonotype was seen a few times. CDR3: CSARGQAGKETQYF. Written as DNA, the CDR3 is TGCAGTGCTAGAGGGCAGGCCGGCAAAGAGACCCAGTACTTC. The J gene is TRBJ2-5, the V gene TRBV20-1; D unclear. This CDR3 spans 14 amino acids. Germline CDR1 DFQATT, CDR2 SNEGSKA (reference sequence). Trimming shortened V by 1 base and J by 3 bases, and 12 bases separated the two germline ends.

CDR3 in DNA: TGCGCCAGCAGCTTGGCCATCCTGGGCATGAACACTGAAGCTTTCTTT. It yields the protein CASSLAILGMNTEAFF. V is TRBV5-1 and J is TRBJ1-1, with D hard to call. The length of the CDR3 is 16 residues. In germline, CDR1 is SGHRS, CDR2 YFSETQ. The V and J ends lost 0 bases and 0 bases respectively, with 12 bases between them.

This chain uses TRBV30 with TRBJ1-5; 7 positions agree with TRBD1. The CDR3 runs to 13 residues. Germline V gene data show CDR1 as GTSNPN and CDR2 as SVGIG (reference sequence). The V and J ends lost 3 bases and 7 bases, in that order; junction bases with no gene match: 6. The CDR3 loop is CAWRETGLQPQHF. In nucleotides, the CDR3 is TGTGCCTGGAGGGAGACAGGGCTCCAGCCCCAGCATTTT.

This clonotype occurred a few times. V gene TRBV20-1 combines with J gene TRBJ2-1, with 11 positions matching TRBD2. The CDR3 consists of 15 residues. CDR1 is DFQATT and CDR2 is SNEGSKA in the germline V gene (reference sequence). Germline trimming cut 0 bases from V and 12 bases from J; bases unmatched to any gene: 10. CDR3 amino acids: CSARETSGSPARQFF. The CDR3 DNA reads TGCAGTGCTAGAGAAACTAGCGGGAGTCCCGCCAGGCAGTTCTTC.

This chain uses TRBV18 with TRBJ1-1; 7 bases fit TRBD1. The CDR3 is 15 residues long. CDR1 and CDR2 from the germline V gene are KGHSH and LQKENI. The junction had 12 bases not matched to a gene; V was cut back by 1 base and J by 10 bases. As DNA, the CDR3 is TGTGCCAGCTCACCACGGACAGGTTCAACTGTAATAGCTTTCTTT. This gives the protein CASSPRTGSTVIAFF.

The chain has TRBV27 and TRBJ2-7, with 12 bases matching TRBD2. The CDR3 consists of 16 residues. The V segment lost 4 bases and the J segment 5 bases; nucleotides outside the gene matches: 9. Germline V gives CDR1 MNHEY, CDR2 SMNVEV (reference sequence). CDR3 in amino acids: CASSSVLAGGPNEQYF. The CDR3 DNA follows: TGTGCCAGCAGTTCCGTCCTAGCGGGAGGGCCCAACGAGCAGTACTTC.

The CDR3 protein is CSASGGVGEQFF. The CDR3 region has the DNA TGCAGTGCTAGTGGGGGAGTAGGTGAGCAGTTCTTC. The V call is TRBV20-1, the J call TRBJ2-1; either TRBD1 or TRBD2 may supply D (5 bases each). V was shortened by 3 bases and J by 9 bases, with 12 bases between the two germline ends. The CDR3 length is 12 residues. Germline V CDR1 and CDR2: DFQATT, SNEGSKA (reference sequence).

The CDR3 DNA reads TGTGCCAGCAGTGAGGAATCCCCGTGGGACGAGCAGTACTTC. The encoded protein is CASSEESPWDEQYF. The rearrangement uses TRBV6-1 and TRBJ2-4; no firm D call. The end of the DNA aligns better with TRBJ2-7, so the J call may be wrong. This CDR3 spans 14 amino acids. The V gene's germline CDR1 is MNHNS and CDR2 SASEGT.

This clonotype has at least ten counts. The J gene is TRBJ2-2, the V gene TRBV7-9; 7 bases line up with TRBD1. J was trimmed by 7 bases and V by 5 bases; bases with no gene match: 7. This CDR3 region has 14 residues. Germline values: CDR1 SEHNR, CDR2 FQNEAQ (reference sequence). This chain's CDR3 is CASSAQTGIGELFF. For the CDR3, the DNA is TGTGCCAGCAGCGCCCAGACAGGGATCGGGGAGCTGTTTTTT.

Regarding this clonotype: This may arise from a read error, as a much more abundant clone is one base away. This chain joins TRBV29-1 and TRBJ2-3; no reliable D call. Germline V gene lookup returns CDR1 SQVTM and CDR2 ANQGSEA. The CDR3 runs to 10 residues. The CDR3 coding sequence is TGCAGCGTTGTATCAGATACGCGGTATTTT. This gives the protein CSVVSDTRYF.

This clonotype was seen a single time. A junction end diverges from the germline sequence, so it may reflect a read error. This rearrangement joins TRBV7-2 to TRBJ1-1; D unclear. Germline values: CDR1 SGHTA, CDR2 FQGNSA. CDR3 length: 13 amino acids. The CDR3 region is CASSVTEVTEAFF. CDR3 in DNA: TGCGCCAGCAGCGTAACAGAGGTCACTGAAGCTTTCTTT.

The table lists this clonotype with a few counts. The J gene is TRBJ2-7, the V gene TRBV9; 7 bases are a match to TRBD2. Germline V CDR1 and CDR2: SGDLS, YYNGEE. Trimming at V came to 0 bases and at J to 2 bases, leaving 5 bases not matched to a gene. This CDR3 region has 15 residues. The CDR3 protein is CASSVVPSGTYEQYF. The DNA of the CDR3 is TGTGCCAGCAGCGTAGTGCCTAGCGGTACCTACGAGCAGTACTTC.

This clonotype was picked up many times. This chain joins TRBV20-1 and TRBJ2-7; D tentatively reads TRBD1 or TRBD2 (6 bases each). The CDR3 consists of 15 residues. The V gene's germline CDR1 is DFQATT and CDR2 SNEGSKA (reference sequence). Trimming stripped 0 bases from V and 3 bases from J, with 15 bases between. CDR3 nucleotide sequence: TGCAGTGCTAGAGATGAGGTCGGGGGCTACTACGAGCAGTACTTC. This sequence encodes CSARDEVGGYYEQYF.

The chain carries TRBV29-1 and TRBJ2-7, with a tentative D call TRBD1 (6 bases). The CDR3 extends over 13 amino acids. Germline V gives CDR1 SQVTM, CDR2 ANQGSEA. The ends were cut back, 4 bases at V and 2 bases at J, with 12 bases in the middle. The CDR3 loop is CSVGQGTPYEQYF. The CDR3 bases are TGCAGCGTTGGGCAGGGGACCCCCTACGAGCAGTACTTC.

The V call is TRBV12-3 or TRBV12-4, the J call TRBJ2-3, with 8 bases aligning to TRBD2. The V gene end was trimmed by 10 bases and the J gene end by 7 bases; junction bases not matched to a gene: 16. The CDR3 sequence is 15 residues long. CDR3: CAITTGTRDRNTQYF. In nucleotides, the CDR3 is TGTGCCATAACGACCGGGACTAGAGATCGAAATACGCAGTATTTT.

The CDR3 bases are TGCAGTGCCCTGTACGACTTTGGATCCTACGAGCAGTACTTC. Encoded protein: CSALYDFGSYEQYF. The chain couples TRBV20-1 to TRBJ2-7; no reliable D call. The CDR3 is 14 amino acids. Germline assignment: CDR1 DFQATT and CDR2 SNEGSKA (reference sequence). V was clipped by 6 bases and J by 1 base, with 16 bases between them.

This clonotype has more than one count but fewer than ten. This sequence joins TRBV2 and TRBJ2-7; D is unclear. CDR1 SNHLY and CDR2 FYNNEI come from the germline V gene. There are 15 residues in the CDR3. V lost 5 bases and J 0 bases, leaving 14 bases between the germline ends. In nucleotides, the CDR3 is TGTGCCAGCAGTCTATATCCATCAACCTCCTACGAGCAGTACTTC. This codes for CASSLYPSTSYEQYF.

This chain connects TRBV6-6 to TRBJ1-4; D might be TRBD1 (5 bases). The germline V and J ends were trimmed by 6 bases and 10 bases, with 15 bases remaining between them. Germline loops: CDR1 MNHNY, CDR2 SVGAGI (reference sequence). CDR3 size: 13 residues. The CDR3 coding sequence is TGTGCCAGCAGCTTCAGGGAAGAAGTAAAACTGTTTTTT. It encodes CASSFREEVKLFF.

DNA for the CDR3: TGCAGCGTTGAACGGCTCCCCGCTTCATACAATGAGCAGTTCTTC. Amino acids: CSVERLPASYNEQFF. The chain joins TRBV29-1 to TRBJ2-1; D unresolved. Between the trimmed V and J ends, which lost 2 bases and 4 bases, there was a span of 15 bases. The germline gives CDR1 SQVTM, CDR2 ANQGSEA. This CDR3 is built from 15 residues.